This entry is about one T cell receptor beta chain. The CDR3 spans 13 residues. The V end lost 7 bases, the J end lost 5 bases, and 14 bases lay between the germline ends. CDR1 MGHDK and CDR2 SYGVNS come from the germline V gene. This entry belongs to a study of T-cell memory formation after mild COVID-19. TCRdb processed the 5' RACE reads anew with MiXCR; each CDR3 protein has one entry. The sample lists 400,000 to 500,000 distinct CDR3 sequences, over 15% seen once, with around 8.4% in the top ten. The V gene is TRBV25-1, the J gene TRBJ2-5, with D perhaps TRBD1 or TRBD2 (6 bases each). Sequenced sample: PBMCs or a T cell subset sorted from them (not recorded which). This TCR came from an adult woman who had mild COVID-19 (a few samples of this study predate the infection). Cell type and time point are not known. CDR3: CASTGALGETQYF. In DNA, the CDR3 is TGTGCCAGCACGGGGGCCCTGGGGGAGACCCAGTACTTC.